This is a list of T cell receptor beta chains from one sample in a study of control samples from healthy donors and cancer patients. Profiled with immunoSEQ multiplex PCR; TCRdb holds only in-frame clones, not every one. Among about 180,000 clones listed, 90% were seen once. The sample comprised blood. The receptor source for this set is a woman aged 50 to 65 in good health. Each CDR3 is given with its conserved first and last residue. The order of the fields is CDR3 length, J gene, clone size, V gene, D gene, CDR3 protein, CDR3 DNA. The D gene is left open where the match is weak. Rows give clone size only sometimes, using once, few, many, or a class for an expanded clone.

16	TRBJ1-4	.	TRBV9	TRBD1	CASSVAGGTGNEKLFF	TGTGCCAGCAGCGTAGCTGGGGGGACAGGGAATGAAAAACTGTTTTTT
16	TRBJ1-5	.	TRBV13	.	CASSLGRGPSNQPQHF	TGTGCCAGCAGCTTAGGAAGGGGACCTAGCAATCAGCCCCAGCATTTT
13	TRBJ2-1	.	TRBV5-5	.	CASSLGGPNEQFF	TGTGCCAGCAGCTTGGGGGGGCCCAATGAGCAGTTCTTC
12	TRBJ1-2	.	TRBV28	.	CASSNSQYGYTF	TGTGCCAGCAGTAACTCCCAATATGGCTACACCTTC
14	TRBJ1-2	.	TRBV29-1	TRBD1	CSVGGDRGDYGYTF	TGCAGCGTTGGGGGGGACAGGGGTGACTATGGCTACACCTTC
14	TRBJ1-3	.	TRBV9	.	CASSVEFSGNTIYF	TGTGCCAGCAGCGTAGAGTTCTCTGGAAACACCATATATTTT
15	TRBJ1-2	.	TRBV6-1	TRBD1	CASSEAQGQGFGYTF	TGTGCCAGCAGTGAAGCGCAGGGACAGGGATTCGGCTACACCTTC
14	TRBJ1-6	.	TRBV7-8	TRBD1	CASNPGTVNSPLHF	TGTGCCAGCAACCCCGGGACAGTTAATTCACCCCTCCACTTT
11	TRBJ2-5	.	TRBV2	.	CASSAEETQYF	TGTGCCAGCAGTGCGGAGGAGACCCAGTACTTC
12	TRBJ1-2	.	TRBV24-1	.	CATSEGREGYTF	TGTGCCACCAGTGAGGGCAGGGAAGGCTACACCTTC
13	TRBJ2-7	.	TRBV5-1	.	CASRTTATNEQYF	TGCGCCAGCAGAACGACAGCGACGAACGAGCAGTACTTC
15	TRBJ1-2	.	TRBV5-1	TRBD1	CASTTSGTGMEGYTF	TGCGCCAGCACCACTTCCGGGACAGGGATGGAAGGCTACACCTTC
13	TRBJ1-2	.	TRBV12-5	.	CASGLGAGYGYTF	TGTGCTAGTGGTTTGGGGGCGGGCTATGGCTACACCTTC
13	TRBJ1-5	.	TRBV7-2	.	CASSPGPYQPQHF	TGTGCCAGCAGCCCCGGGCCCTATCAGCCCCAGCATTTT
14	TRBJ1-1	.	TRBV5-6	.	CASSLGGLRTEAFF	TGTGCCAGCAGCTTGGGGGGACTGCGGACTGAAGCTTTCTTT
16	TRBJ1-4	.	TRBV4-1	TRBD1	CASSQYSGTALIGLFF	TGCGCCAGCAGCCAATATTCCGGGACAGCCCTTATAGGACTGTTTTTT
14	TRBJ1-1	.	TRBV18	.	CASSPPNLGTEAFF	TGTGCCAGCTCACCACCGAATCTGGGCACTGAAGCTTTCTTT
15	TRBJ1-1	.	TRBV19	TRBD1	CASSIISQGPRPAFF	TGTGCCAGTAGTATAATTTCACAGGGGCCAAGACCGGCTTTCTTT
15	TRBJ2-3	.	TRBV24-1	TRBD2	CATSSQREDADTQYF	TGTGCCACCAGTTCTCAGCGGGAGGACGCAGATACGCAGTATTTT
13	TRBJ1-5	.	TRBV2	TRBD1	CASRTGTGTGEHF	TGTGCCAGCAGGACCGGGACAGGGACCGGGGAGCATTTT
12	TRBJ2-3	.	TRBV18	TRBD1	CASSAGDRVSYF	TGTGCCAGCTCAGCGGGGGACAGGGTCTCGTATTTT
12	TRBJ2-1	.	TRBV28	.	CASRQVQREQFF	TGTGCCAGCAGACAAGTCCAGCGGGAGCAGTTCTTC
14	TRBJ1-5	.	TRBV6-5	.	CASSMEFGNQPQHF	TGTGCCAGCAGTATGGAATTTGGCAATCAGCCCCAGCATTTT
14	TRBJ1-1	.	TRBV5-4	.	CASSVQFMNTEAFF	TGTGCCAGCAGCGTACAGTTCATGAACACTGAAGCTTTCTTT
13	TRBJ1-2	.	TRBV28	.	CASSLGAVYGYTF	TGTGCCAGCAGTTTAGGGGCGGTTTATGGCTACACCTTC
15	TRBJ2-1	.	TRBV4-2	.	CASSPRDGDIDEQFF	TGTGCCAGCAGCCCACGTGACGGGGATATCGATGAGCAGTTCTTC
14	TRBJ2-7	.	TRBV4-2	.	CASSPRGAQYEQYF	TGTGCCAGCAGCCCGAGGGGGGCCCAGTACGAGCAGTACTTC
15	TRBJ2-7	many	TRBV11-2	.	CASSLGGSPAYEQYF	TGTGCCAGCAGCTTAGGAGGAAGTCCCGCCTACGAGCAGTACTTC
15	TRBJ2-5	.	TRBV7-2	.	CASSLVPSSTETQYF	TGTGCCAGCAGCTTAGTGCCCTCCAGCACAGAGACCCAGTACTTC
14	TRBJ1-1	.	TRBV4-3	.	CASSQGPRNTEAFF	TGCGCCAGCAGCCAGGGACCTCGGAACACTGAAGCTTTCTTT
14	TRBJ1-5	.	TRBV27	TRBD1	CASSVRTGVQPQHF	TGTGCCAGCAGTGTAAGGACAGGGGTTCAGCCCCAGCATTTT
14	TRBJ1-2	.	TRBV2	.	CASSLTGDWGGYTF	TGTGCCAGCAGTCTCACGGGGGACTGGGGTGGCTACACCTTC
17	TRBJ2-1	.	TRBV14	TRBD2	CASSPRLAGVRGNEQFF	TGTGCCAGCAGCCCCCGACTAGCGGGAGTTCGGGGGAATGAGCAGTTCTTC
14	TRBJ2-4	.	TRBV7-9	.	CASARSDIKNIQYF	TGTGCCAGCGCAAGAAGTGATATCAAAAACATTCAGTACTTC
14	TRBJ2-3	once	TRBV9	TRBD2	CASKSGGQSDTQYF	TGTGCCAGCAAAAGCGGGGGGCAGTCAGATACGCAGTATTTT
13	TRBJ1-2	.	TRBV4-1	.	CASSQEGPWGYTF	TGCGCCAGCAGCCAGGAGGGTCCGTGGGGCTACACCTTC
13	TRBJ2-1	.	TRBV9	.	CASSVGPYNEQFF	TGTGCCAGCAGCGTAGGACCGTACAATGAGCAGTTCTTC
13	TRBJ1-5	.	TRBV18	.	CASSPFTDQPQHF	TGTGCCAGCTCACCATTTACAGATCAGCCCCAGCATTTT
15	TRBJ1-6	.	TRBV5-5	.	CASSLGGRQSSPLHF	TGTGCCAGCAGCTTGGGGGGACGCCAGTCCTCACCCCTCCACTTT
14	TRBJ1-2	.	TRBV18	.	CASSPNEGSGGYTF	TGTGCCAGCTCACCAAACGAGGGTTCGGGCGGCTACACCTTC
13	TRBJ1-3	.	TRBV30	.	CAWSVKGLNTIYF	TGTGCCTGGAGTGTCAAGGGTTTAAACACCATATATTTT
18	TRBJ2-4	.	TRBV21-1	.	CASSTRSPRELAKNIQYF	TGTGCCAGCAGCACCCGCAGTCCCAGGGAACTAGCCAAAAACATTCAGTACTTC
15	TRBJ2-1	.	TRBV6-5	TRBD2	CASSYFGGGGGEQFF	TGTGCCAGCAGTTACTTTGGCGGGGGCGGGGGGGAGCAGTTCTTC
13	TRBJ1-4	.	TRBV6-5	.	CASSTGPNEKLFF	TGTGCCAGCAGTACCGGGCCAAATGAAAAACTGTTTTTT
16	TRBJ2-2	once	TRBV27	.	CASSLLFLDTTGELFF	TGTGCCAGCAGTTTATTGTTTTTGGACACCACCGGGGAGCTGTTTTTT
14	TRBJ2-7	.	TRBV10-3	.	CAISEPRSFGEQYF	TGTGCCATCAGTGAGCCCCGTTCTTTTGGAGAGCAGTACTTC
13	TRBJ2-3	.	TRBV12-5	.	CASGGNPTDTQYF	TGTGCTAGCGGGGGCAACCCCACAGATACGCAGTATTTT
15	TRBJ1-4	.	TRBV24-1	TRBD1	CATSTIQGGNEKLFF	TGTGCCACCAGTACGATACAGGGGGGTAATGAAAAACTGTTTTTT
14	TRBJ1-4	.	TRBV19	.	CASARTATNEKLFF	TGTGCCAGCGCCCGGACGGCAACTAATGAAAAACTGTTTTTT
15	TRBJ2-1	.	TRBV5-6	.	CASSSPLRENNEQFF	TGTGCCAGCAGCTCCCCCTTAAGGGAGAACAATGAGCAGTTCTTC